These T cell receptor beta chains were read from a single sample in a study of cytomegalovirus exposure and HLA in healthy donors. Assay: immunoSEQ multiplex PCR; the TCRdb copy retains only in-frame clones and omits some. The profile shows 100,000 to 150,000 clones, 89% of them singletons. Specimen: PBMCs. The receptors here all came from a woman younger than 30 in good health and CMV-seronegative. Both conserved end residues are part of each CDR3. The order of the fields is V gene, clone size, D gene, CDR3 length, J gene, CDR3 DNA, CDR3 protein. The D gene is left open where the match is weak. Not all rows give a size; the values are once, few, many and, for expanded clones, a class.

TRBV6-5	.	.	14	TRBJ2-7	TGTGCCAGCAGTTTAGGACTAAGCGGCTACGAGCAGTACTTC	CASSLGLSGYEQYF
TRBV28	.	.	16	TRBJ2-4	TGTGCCAGCAGTAAACAGGGCCTACTAGCCAAAAACATTCAGTACTTC	CASSKQGLLAKNIQYF
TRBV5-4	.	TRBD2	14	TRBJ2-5	TGTGCCAGCAGCACAGGACTAGACGCGGAGACCCAGTACTTC	CASSTGLDAETQYF
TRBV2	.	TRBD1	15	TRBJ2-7	TGTGCCAGCAGTGCAGACAGGGGCCTAAGAGGCGAGCAGTACTTC	CASSADRGLRGEQYF
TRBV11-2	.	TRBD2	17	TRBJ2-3	TGTGCCAGCAGCTTAGAGGCGACTAGCGGCGCTTTATATACGCAGTATTTT	CASSLEATSGALYTQYF
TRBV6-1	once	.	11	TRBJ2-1	TGTGCCAGCAGTGAGACTGGGGAGCAGTTCTTC	CASSETGEQFF
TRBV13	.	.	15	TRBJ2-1	TGTGCCAGCAGCCGACGACAGGCTTCCTACAATGAGCAGTTCTTC	CASSRRQASYNEQFF
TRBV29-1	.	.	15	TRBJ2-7	TGCAGCGTTGAGCGGGACCGAGACATAACCTACGAGCAGTACTTC	CSVERDRDITYEQYF
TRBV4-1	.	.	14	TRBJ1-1	TGCGCCTCCAACGATCCGGCTCGGAGCACTGAAGCTTTCTTT	CASNDPARSTEAFF
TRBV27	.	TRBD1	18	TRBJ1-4	TGTGCCAGCAGTCGATTAGACAGGGATAGCTCAACTAATGAAAAACTGTTTTTT	CASSRLDRDSSTNEKLFF
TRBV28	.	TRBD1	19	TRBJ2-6	TGTGCCAGCAGTTTAGGATGGGACAGACCCTTTTCTGGGGCCAACGTCCTGACTTTC	CASSLGWDRPFSGANVLTF
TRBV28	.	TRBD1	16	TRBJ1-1	TGTGCCAGCAGCTCCCGACAGGGTATTATGAACACTGAAGCTTTCTTT	CASSSRQGIMNTEAFF
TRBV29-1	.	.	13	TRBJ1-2	TGCAGCGTTGATGCGGGGACCCTTCATGGCTACACCTTC	CSVDAGTLHGYTF
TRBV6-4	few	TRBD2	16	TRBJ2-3	TGTGCCAGCAGTGCGACTAGCGGGGAGCCCACAGATACGCAGTATTTT	CASSATSGEPTDTQYF
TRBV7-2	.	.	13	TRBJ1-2	TGTGCCAGCAGCTTATCGGTAGACTATGGCTACACCTTC	CASSLSVDYGYTF
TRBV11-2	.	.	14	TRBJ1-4	TGTGCCAGCAGCATGACAATTATTGAGGAAAAACTGTTTTTT	CASSMTIIEEKLFF
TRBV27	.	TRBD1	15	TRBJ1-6	TGTGCCAGCAGGGAGATTGACAGGGGGCAGGCACCCCTCCACTTT	CASREIDRGQAPLHF